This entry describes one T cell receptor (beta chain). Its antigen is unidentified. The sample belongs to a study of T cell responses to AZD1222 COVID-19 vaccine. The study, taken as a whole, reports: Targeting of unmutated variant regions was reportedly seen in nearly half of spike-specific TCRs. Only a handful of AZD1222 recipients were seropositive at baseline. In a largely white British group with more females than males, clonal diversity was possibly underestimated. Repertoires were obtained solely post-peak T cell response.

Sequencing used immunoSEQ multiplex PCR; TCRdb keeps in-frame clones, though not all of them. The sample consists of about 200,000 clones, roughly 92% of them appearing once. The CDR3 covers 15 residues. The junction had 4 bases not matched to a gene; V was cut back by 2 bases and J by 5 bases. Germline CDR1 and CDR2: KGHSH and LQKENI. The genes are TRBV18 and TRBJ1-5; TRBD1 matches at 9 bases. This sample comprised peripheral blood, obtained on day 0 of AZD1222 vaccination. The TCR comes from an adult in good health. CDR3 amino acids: CASSPARDRDQPQHF. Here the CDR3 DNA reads TGTGCCAGCTCACCAGCGAGGGACAGGGATCAGCCCCAGCATTTT.